Reported below is one T cell receptor beta chain. The antigen this receptor binds is unknown. Base quality data are lacking; no much larger clone is found one base away. A patient counted as having stable Graves' hyperthyroidism if no progression to ophthalmopathy occurred over 18 months of follow-up. Hyperthyroidism patients were aged 18 to 65 years and newly diagnosed, with disease duration of less than 2 months. The study excluded patients with uncontrolled infections, other autoimmune diseases, pregnancy or lactation. Diagnoses were established on the basis of clinical symptoms, serum thyroxine and TRAb, thyroid ultrasound, and orbital computed tomography. PBMCs were isolated from about 9.2 ml of fresh peripheral blood by Ficoll-Paque density gradient centrifugation. Total RNA was extracted using Trizol reagent, and RNA quality was assessed on an Agilent 2100 Bioanalyzer. Cut back by 6 bases and 4 bases, the V and J ends lie 13 bases apart. The CDR3 runs 13 residues from the cysteine to the phenylalanine. Only the CDR3 DNA stays, 39 bases, in frame from base 1. Sequences MNHEY (CDR1) and SVGEGT (CDR2) are obtained from the germline V gene.

This sample is part of a study of T cells in Graves' hyperthyroidism and ophthalmopathy (dated by TCRdb to between 2017 and 2020). Background for the entire study: Peripheral blood was collected at initial diagnosis, before any treatment. Prospective prediction of ophthalmopathy was tested in an independent validation cohort consisting of roughly 20 hyperthyroidism patients and more than 15 patients who later progressed to ophthalmopathy. In addition, the study compared T-cell repertoires in thyroid tissue and in blood from six Graves' hyperthyroidism patients. After sampling, hyperthyroidism patients received methimazole starting at 30 mg daily, and ophthalmopathy patients received high-dose intravenous methylprednisolone. The roughly 94 discovery patients were randomly divided into training and test sets at a 7:3 ratio. The paper describes TCR Vbeta CDR3 sequencing of more than 120 peripheral blood samples, made up of approximately 40 ophthalmopathy patients, 70 to 80 hyperthyroidism patients and roughly 17 progressor patients. To identify distinguishing TCR V-J signatures, a discovery cohort of 95 to 100 patients was used, comprising roughly 45 with Graves' ophthalmopathy and about 59 with stable Graves' hyperthyroidism.

The full study reports these points: Most expanded thyroid clonotypes (frequency above 0.001) were also found in blood, which suggests that blood repertoires may mirror thyroid immune responses. In validation, the model predicted progression to ophthalmopathy with 60% to 71% sensitivity and over 72% specificity, a median of 6.5 months before onset. Sample size was not statistically predetermined, and blinding of investigators to group allocation was not performed. In cross-validation, a model built on a 13 V-J signature told ophthalmopathy apart from stable hyperthyroidism with just under 90% sensitivity and around 83% specificity, and in testing the same model reached 80%/75%.

The TCR beta CDR3 regions were amplified from the RNA transcripts. The first round of RT-PCR for the TCR CDR3 was performed with the HTBI primer set and the Qiagen OneStep RT-PCR kit. Libraries were constructed in a second round of multiplex PCR, after which size selection and purification were carried out. Paired-end sequencing of the libraries was performed with 100 bp reads on an Illumina HiSeq2000. In the authors' own workflow: SOAPnuke was used to process the raw data, with reads discarded if the reads contained adapters or uncalled bases, had a mean Phred below 15, or lacked an exact constant-primer or identifier match. High-quality paired reads were merged using COPE v1.2.5, and each unique nucleotide sequence was defined as a clonotype. MiTCR v1.1 was used to align clonotypes to the IMGT TRBV, TRBD and TRBJ reference segments. The analysis included only V-J combinations with a frequency above 0.0001, which together covered roughly 99% of the repertoires. The TCS score was defined as the ratio of F50 (clonal expansion) to E x V (chaos), calculated using BLOSUM62-based TCRdist between CDR3 peptides within each V-J. Welch's t-statistics and random forest reduced several hundred V-J features to 13, which were used in a naive Bayes classifier (R e1071). Using fastp at Q25 and MiXCR, TCRdb reprocessed the public reads and kept productive beta chains. Each CDR3 protein gets just one entry, which takes the most common genes and DNA from the rows behind it. V and J calls and clone size were set by TCRdb, not the authors. Here the sample has some 350,000 distinct CDR3 sequences; over 15% occur a single time. 3% to 4% of the sample rests with the top ten.

The rearranged chain carries TRBV6-2 or TRBV6-3 and TRBJ2-7, with no confident D gene call. The receptor's source is a woman aged 18-30 years with Graves' hyperthyroidism. Sequenced material: blood. CDR3 loop: CASREIDRYEQYF. The nucleotide sequence is given as TGTGCCAGCAGAGAAATCGATCGATACGAGCAGTACTTC.